Listed here are 25 T cell receptor beta chains from one sample, sequenced in a study of neoadjuvant anti-PD-1 for oral cavity cancer. Method: immunoSEQ multiplex PCR; TCRdb's copy keeps in-frame clones and lacks some. The table shows approximately 16,000 clones, with around 69% occurring only once. Sequences were derived from PBMCs, sampled before nivolumab (anti-PD-1) treatment. These receptors came from a person between 40 and 85 years old with oral cavity squamous cell carcinoma.

V is TRBV2 and J is TRBJ1-2, with a possible D match to TRBD1 (5 bases). The CDR3 runs to 13 residues. The germline gives CDR1 SNHLY, CDR2 FYNNEI. V was pared by 4 bases and J by 2 bases, with 8 bases between. Here the CDR3 DNA reads TGTGCCAGCAGTGCCGGGGGGAACTATGGCTACACCTTC. The encoded protein is CASSAGGNYGYTF.

This chain uses TRBV30 with TRBJ2-3; 12 nucleotides agree with TRBD2. V shed 0 bases and J 0 bases; nucleotides not matched to a gene: 10. The CDR3 runs 19 residues. Germline loops: CDR1 GTSNPN, CDR2 SVGIG (reference sequence). The CDR3 DNA reads as TGTGCCTGGAGTGTAGGGTGGACTAGCGGGGTCGCTAGCACAGATACGCAGTATTTT. Amino acids: CAWSVGWTSGVASTDTQYF.

The chain uses TRBV6-5 and TRBJ1-1; D remains unclear. The CDR3 spans 11 residues. Trimming pared 4 bases from V and 4 bases from J, leaving 4 bases between. Germline CDR1 is MNHEY and CDR2 is SVGAGI. CDR3: CASSSVTEAFF. The CDR3 DNA is TGTGCCAGCAGTTCGGTCACTGAAGCTTTCTTT.

The V call is TRBV5-1, the J call TRBJ2-7, with TRBD2 identical over 8 bases. This CDR3 is 15 amino acids long. Germline lookup yields CDR1 SGHRS and CDR2 YFSETQ. After removal of 0 bases from V and 2 bases from J, the junction contained 4 bases not matched to a gene. The CDR3 DNA reads TGCGCCAGCAGCTTGGACAGCGGGAGCCCCTACGAGCAGTACTTC. Translated, it gives CASSLDSGSPYEQYF.

The chain links TRBV7-8 to TRBJ2-7; 13 positions agree with TRBD2. Trimming cost V 4 bases and J 3 bases; bases outside gene matches: 3. Germline CDR1 SGHVS, CDR2 FQNEAQ. This CDR3 is 15 amino acids long. CDR3: CASSSRTSGGYEQYF. CDR3 coding DNA: TGTGCCAGCAGCTCCAGGACTAGCGGGGGCTACGAGCAGTACTTC.

By frequency in the sample, this clone is medium-sized. The V gene is TRBV5-1, the J gene TRBJ1-2, with TRBD1 identical over 10 bases. This CDR3 has 15 amino acids. Germline CDR1 reads SGHRS; CDR2 reads YFSETQ. J gave up 8 bases and V 4 bases, and 11 bases lay outside the gene matches. The CDR3 protein is CASSPTSGQGNGYTF. In nucleotides, the CDR3 is TGCGCCAGCAGCCCCACCTCGGGACAGGGGAACGGCTACACCTTC.

The chain uses TRBV5-6 and TRBJ2-1, with 10 bases aligning to TRBD2. This CDR3 comprises 15 residues. Germline assignment: CDR1 SGHDT and CDR2 YYEEEE. V was clipped by 4 bases and J by 8 bases; unmatched bases: 9. CDR3 sequence (DNA): TGTGCCAGCAGCCCCGGGGTAGCGGGAGGCTATGAGCAGTTCTTC. Translated: CASSPGVAGGYEQFF.

V usage is TRBV7-9 and J usage is TRBJ2-7; D is perhaps TRBD1 (6 bases). This CDR3 region has 15 residues. Deletions cut 4 bases from V and 3 bases from J, with 16 bases between. Germline CDR1 and CDR2: SEHNR and FQNEAQ (reference sequence). The CDR3 loop reads CASSSPRDIYYEQYF. The CDR3 region has the DNA TGTGCCAGCAGCTCTCCCCGGGACATCTACTACGAGCAGTACTTC. Based on the CDR3 plus reference TRBV7-9 and TRBJ2-7, the full variable domain is DTGVSQNPRHKITKRGQNVTFRCDPISEHNRLYWYRQTLGQGPEFLTYFQNEAQLEKSRLLSDRFSAERPKGSFSTLEIQRTEQGDSAMYLCASSSPRDIYYEQYFGPGTRLTVT.

The J gene is TRBJ1-2, the V gene TRBV4-1; D might be TRBD1 (6 bases). CDR3 length: 16 residues. V lost 2 bases, J lost 5 bases, and 18 bases lay in between. Germline V gives CDR1 MGHRA, CDR2 YSYEKL. CDR3 in DNA: TGCGCCAGCAGCCAACCAGGCCTCGGACAGTTGTATGGCTACACCTTC. Amino acids: CASSQPGLGQLYGYTF.

The CDR3 is CASSSNPGLAADTQYF. DNA for the CDR3: TGTGCCAGCAGTTCAAACCCAGGACTAGCCGCAGATACGCAGTATTTT. This chain connects TRBV6-5 to TRBJ2-3; 8 nucleotides agree with TRBD2. J lost 4 bases, V lost 4 bases, and 10 bases had no gene match. Germline CDR1 is MNHEY and CDR2 is SVGAGI. CDR3 length: 16 residues.

The chain links TRBV5-1 to TRBJ2-1; D may correspond to TRBD1 or TRBD2 (5 bases each). The CDR3 runs to 20 residues. Germline loops: CDR1 SGHRS, CDR2 YFSETQ. With 4 bases removed from V and 5 bases from J, the gap between germline ends came to 31 bases. The CDR3 here is CASSQPGPLTRGRGDNEQFF. The CDR3 DNA follows: TGCGCCAGCAGCCAGCCGGGACCCCTAACTAGAGGGAGAGGGGACAATGAGCAGTTCTTC.

This clone appeared a few times. The chain links TRBV7-2 to TRBJ1-2, with 9 bases that match TRBD1. Germline loops: CDR1 SGHTA, CDR2 FQGNSA. The CDR3 totals 14 residues. The junction had 5 bases not matched to a gene; V was cut back by 2 bases and J by 7 bases. Here the CDR3 reads CASSLQRDRAGYTF. The DNA for the CDR3 is TGTGCCAGCAGCTTACAACGGGACAGGGCTGGCTACACCTTC.

The J gene is TRBJ2-7, the V gene TRBV11-2, with TRBD1 identical over 7 bases. Unmatched junction bases numbered 4, after V lost 1 base and J lost 7 bases. This CDR3 contains 13 residues. Germline V lookup: CDR1 SGHAT, CDR2 FQNNGV. CDR3 nucleotide sequence: TGTGCCAGCAGCTTAGCACAGGGGAGTGAGCAGTACTTC. Residues: CASSLAQGSEQYF.

The CDR3 protein is CASTAERGEAFF. The CDR3 coding sequence is TGTGCCAGCACCGCGGAAAGGGGTGAAGCTTTCTTT. The genes are TRBV7-9 and TRBJ1-1; a possible D gene is TRBD1 (5 bases). Trimming shortened V by 7 bases and J by 7 bases, and 13 bases separated the two germline ends. CDR3 length: 12 residues. Per the germline V gene, CDR1 is SEHNR and CDR2 is FQNEAQ (reference sequence).

CDR3 loop: CASSEKAGQVLSEAFF. The DNA for the CDR3 is TGTGCCAGCAGTGAAAAGGCGGGACAGGTTCTGTCTGAAGCTTTCTTT. The chain links TRBV25-1 to TRBJ1-1; TRBD1 matches 8 bases. This CDR3 has 16 amino acids. The germline V gene encodes CDR1 MGHDK and CDR2 SYGVNS. Unmatched junction bases numbered 11, after V lost 2 bases and J lost 6 bases. The variable domain in full, with the rest retrieved from reference TRBV25-1 and TRBJ1-1, is EADIYQTPRYLVIGTGKKITLECSQTMGHDKMYWYQQDPGMELHLIHYSYGVNSTEKGDLSSESTVSRIRTEHFPLTLESARPSHTSQYLCASSEKAGQVLSEAFFGQGTRLTVV.

The J gene is TRBJ2-7, the V gene TRBV6-1, with 7 bases that match TRBD1. The CDR3 has 13 amino acids. J was trimmed by 1 base and V by 6 bases; bases with no gene match: 3. Germline CDR1 and CDR2: MNHNS and SASEGT. DNA of the CDR3: TGTGCCAGCAGCGGACAGGAATCCTACGAGCAGTACTTC. Encoded protein: CASSGQESYEQYF.

The rearrangement joins TRBV6-1 to TRBJ1-5; tentatively, D is TRBD1 (6 bases). The germline V and J ends were trimmed by 4 bases and 4 bases, with 11 bases remaining between them. The germline V gene encodes CDR1 MNHNS and CDR2 SASEGT. There are 14 residues in the CDR3. The CDR3 nucleotides read TGTGCCAGCAGTGCCCAGGGGACTAATCAGCCCCAGCATTTT. Its protein is CASSAQGTNQPQHF.

V gene TRBV7-9 combines with J gene TRBJ2-2, with D maybe TRBD1 (6 bases). The CDR3 runs to 15 residues. Germline V gene sequence: CDR1 SEHNR, CDR2 FQNEAQ (reference sequence). Trimming removed 1 base at V and 5 bases at J, with 11 bases between. The CDR3 DNA reads as TGTGCCAGCAGCTTAGGGACAGAGTTTACCGGGGAGCTGTTTTTT. Residues: CASSLGTEFTGELFF. Filled out from reference TRBV7-9 and TRBJ2-2, the complete variable domain reads DTGVSQNPRHKITKRGQNVTFRCDPISEHNRLYWYRQTLGQGPEFLTYFQNEAQLEKSRLLSDRFSAERPKGSFSTLEIQRTEQGDSAMYLCASSLGTEFTGELFFGEGSRLTVL.

The genes are TRBV6-5 and TRBJ2-1; the match to TRBD2 covers 11 bases. Losses at the gene ends were 5 bases for V and 7 bases for J; bases not matched to a gene: 7. CDR3 length equals 15 residues. Germline V gene lookup returns CDR1 MNHEY and CDR2 SVGAGI. CDR3 loop: CASSLTSGGTNEQFF. CDR3 DNA sequence: TGTGCCAGCAGTCTCACTAGCGGGGGAACAAATGAGCAGTTCTTC.

This clone was observed once. This chain joins TRBV11-2 and TRBJ2-2; D possibly uses TRBD1 or TRBD2 (5 bases each). Germline V gene sequence: CDR1 SGHAT, CDR2 FQNNGV. Trimming pared 4 bases from V and 1 base from J, leaving 10 bases between. The CDR3 runs 15 residues. The CDR3 bases are TGTGCCAGCAGCTCCCGGGACCGGAACACCGGGGAGCTGTTTTTT. Translation: CASSSRDRNTGELFF.

This clone was picked up one time. The chain recombines TRBV6-5 with TRBJ2-3, with D perhaps assigned TRBD1 or TRBD2 (5 bases each). Between the trimmed V and J ends, which lost 5 bases and 0 bases, there was a span of 12 bases. The germline CDR1 and CDR2 sequences are MNHEY and SVGAGI. The CDR3 length is 15 residues. This CDR3 reads CASSPQGPSTDTQYF. CDR3 sequence (DNA): TGTGCCAGCAGTCCCCAGGGACCTAGCACAGATACGCAGTATTTT.

This chain connects TRBV10-3 to TRBJ2-1; TRBD2 aligns across 11 bases. The CDR3 runs to 15 residues. The V gene's germline CDR1 is ENHRY and CDR2 SYGVKD. With V trimmed by 1 base and J by 8 bases, 4 bases remained unmatched. The CDR3 DNA follows: TGTGCCATCAGTGAGTGGGATAGCGGGAGGGATGAGCAGTTCTTC. It codes for CAISEWDSGRDEQFF.

This clone showed up just a few times. The chain uses TRBV4-1 and TRBJ1-2; a weak D match, TRBD1 (6 bases). V shed 4 bases and J shed 5 bases, with 14 bases lying between them. Germline V CDR1 and CDR2: MGHRA, YSYEKL. CDR3 length: 14 residues. The CDR3, as DNA: TGCGCCAGCAGCCTTCTACAGGGCCTTTATGGCTACACCTTC. Residues: CASSLLQGLYGYTF.

The chain uses TRBV6-1 and TRBJ1-1, with a possible D match to TRBD1 (5 bases). Germline-derived CDR1 and CDR2 are MNHNS and SASEGT. V was clipped by 4 bases and J by 1 base, with 7 bases between them. This CDR3 comprises 13 residues. This chain's CDR3 is CASSVGANTEAFF. As DNA, the CDR3 is TGTGCCAGCAGTGTCGGGGCGAACACTGAAGCTTTCTTT.

This chain uses TRBV7-9 with TRBJ1-5, with TRBD1 matching 8 bases. The CDR3 length is 14 residues. Germline lookup yields CDR1 SEHNR and CDR2 FQNEAQ (reference sequence). The trim removed 5 bases at V and 7 bases at J, leaving 7 bases unmatched. CDR3 sequence (DNA): TGTGCCAGCAGCGGGACAGGCCCATTCCAGCCCCAGCATTTT. Translating it yields CASSGTGPFQPQHF.